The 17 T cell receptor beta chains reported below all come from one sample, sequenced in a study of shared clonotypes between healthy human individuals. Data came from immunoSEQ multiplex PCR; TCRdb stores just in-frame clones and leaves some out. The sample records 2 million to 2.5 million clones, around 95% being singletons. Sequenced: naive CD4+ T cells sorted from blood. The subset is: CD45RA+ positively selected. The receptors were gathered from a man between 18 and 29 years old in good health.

The CDR3 nucleotides are TGTGCCACCAGCAGAGATCGGGGGGGATCTGGAAACACCATATATTTT. Its translation is CATSRDRGGSGNTIYF. The chain links TRBV15 to TRBJ1-3; tentatively, D is TRBD1 (5 bases). The CDR3 spans 16 residues. CDR1 and CDR2 (germline): LNHNV, YYDKDF (reference sequence). V lost 0 bases, J lost 1 base, and 10 bases lay in between.

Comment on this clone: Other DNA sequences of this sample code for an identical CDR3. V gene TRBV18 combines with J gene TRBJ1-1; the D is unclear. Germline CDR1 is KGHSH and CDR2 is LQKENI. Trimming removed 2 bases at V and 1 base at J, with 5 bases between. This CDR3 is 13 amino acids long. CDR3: CASSPGSNTEAFF. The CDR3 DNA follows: TGTGCCAGCTCACCAGGGTCGAACACTGAAGCTTTCTTT.

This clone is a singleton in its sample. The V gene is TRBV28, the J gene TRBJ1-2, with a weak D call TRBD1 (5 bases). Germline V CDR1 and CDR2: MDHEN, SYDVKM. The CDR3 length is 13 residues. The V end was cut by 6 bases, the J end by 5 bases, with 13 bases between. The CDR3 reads CASSPQGRYGYTF. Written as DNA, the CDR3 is TGTGCCAGCAGCCCCCAGGGAAGGTATGGCTACACCTTC.

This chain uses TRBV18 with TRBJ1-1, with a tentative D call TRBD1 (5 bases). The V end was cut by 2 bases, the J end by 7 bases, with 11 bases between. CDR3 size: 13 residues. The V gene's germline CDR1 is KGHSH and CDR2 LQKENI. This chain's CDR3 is CASSPSGRSEAFF. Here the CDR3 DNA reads TGTGCCAGCTCACCATCAGGGAGAAGTGAAGCTTTCTTT.

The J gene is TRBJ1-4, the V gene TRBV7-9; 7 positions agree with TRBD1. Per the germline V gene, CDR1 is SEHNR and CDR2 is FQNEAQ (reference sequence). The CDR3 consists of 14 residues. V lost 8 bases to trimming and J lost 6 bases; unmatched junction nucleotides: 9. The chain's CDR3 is CASRTGAWDEKLFF. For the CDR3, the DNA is TGTGCCAGCCGTACAGGGGCATGGGATGAAAAACTGTTTTTT.

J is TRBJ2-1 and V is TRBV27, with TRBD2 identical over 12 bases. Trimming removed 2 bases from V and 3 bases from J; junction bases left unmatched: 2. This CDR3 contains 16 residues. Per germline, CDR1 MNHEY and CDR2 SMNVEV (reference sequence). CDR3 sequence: CASSLGGLAGYNEQFF. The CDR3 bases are TGTGCCAGCAGTTTAGGGGGACTAGCGGGCTACAATGAGCAGTTCTTC.

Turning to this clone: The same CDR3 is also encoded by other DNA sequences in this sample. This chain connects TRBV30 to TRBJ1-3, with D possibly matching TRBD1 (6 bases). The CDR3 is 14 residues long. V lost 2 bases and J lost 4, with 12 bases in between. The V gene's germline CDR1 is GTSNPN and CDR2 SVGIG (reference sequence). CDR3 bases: TGTGCCTGGAGTCCAACAGGGACCGGAAACACCATATATTTT. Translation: CAWSPTGTGNTIYF.

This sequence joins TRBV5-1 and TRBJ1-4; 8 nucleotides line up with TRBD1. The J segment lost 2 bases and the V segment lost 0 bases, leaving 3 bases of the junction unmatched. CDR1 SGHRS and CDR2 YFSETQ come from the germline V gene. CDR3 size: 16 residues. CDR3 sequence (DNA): TGCGCCAGCAGCTTGGGGGACAGGAAGACTAATGAAAAACTGTTTTTT. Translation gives CASSLGDRKTNEKLFF.

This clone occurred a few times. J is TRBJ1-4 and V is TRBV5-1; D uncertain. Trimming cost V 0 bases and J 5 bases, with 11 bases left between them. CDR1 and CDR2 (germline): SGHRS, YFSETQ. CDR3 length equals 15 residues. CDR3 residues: CASSLGTVRNEKLFF. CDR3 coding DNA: TGCGCCAGCAGCTTGGGCACAGTCCGAAATGAAAAACTGTTTTTT. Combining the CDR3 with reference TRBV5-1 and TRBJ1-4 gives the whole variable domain KAGVTQTPRYLIKTRGQQVTLSCSPISGHRSVSWYQQTPGQGLQFLFEYFSETQRNKGNFPGRFSGRQFSNSRSEMNVSTLELGDSALYLCASSLGTVRNEKLFFGSGTQLSVL.

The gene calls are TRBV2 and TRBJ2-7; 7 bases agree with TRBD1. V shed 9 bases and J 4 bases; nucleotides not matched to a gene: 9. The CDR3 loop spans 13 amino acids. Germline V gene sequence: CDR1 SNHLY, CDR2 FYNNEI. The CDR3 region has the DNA TGTGCCAGTACCATGACAGGGAGTTACGAGCAGTACTTC. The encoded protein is CASTMTGSYEQYF.

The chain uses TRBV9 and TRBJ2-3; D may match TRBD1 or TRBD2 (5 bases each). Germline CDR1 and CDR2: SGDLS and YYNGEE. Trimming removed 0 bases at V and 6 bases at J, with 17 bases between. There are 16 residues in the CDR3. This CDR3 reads CASSVEGTAAGDTQYF. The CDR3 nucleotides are TGTGCCAGCAGCGTAGAAGGGACGGCGGCCGGCGATACGCAGTATTTT.

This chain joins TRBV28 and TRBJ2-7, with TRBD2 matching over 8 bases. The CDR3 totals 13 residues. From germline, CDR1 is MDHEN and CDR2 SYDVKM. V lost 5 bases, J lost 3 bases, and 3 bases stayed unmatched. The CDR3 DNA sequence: TGTGCCAGCAGTCGCGGGGGGAACTACGAGCAGTACTTC. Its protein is CASSRGGNYEQYF. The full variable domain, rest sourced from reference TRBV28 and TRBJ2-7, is DVKVTQSSRYLVKRTGEKVFLECVQDMDHENMFWYRQDPGLGLRLIYFSYDVKMKEKGDIPEGYSVSREKKERFSLILESASTNQTSMYLCASSRGGNYEQYFGPGTRLTVT.

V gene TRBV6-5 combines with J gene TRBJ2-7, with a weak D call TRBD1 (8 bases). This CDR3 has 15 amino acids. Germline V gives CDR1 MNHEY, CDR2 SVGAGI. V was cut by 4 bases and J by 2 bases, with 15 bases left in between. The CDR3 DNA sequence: TGTGCCAGCAGTTTACAGGGGGGGATCCCCTACGAGCAGTACTTC. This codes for CASSLQGGIPYEQYF.

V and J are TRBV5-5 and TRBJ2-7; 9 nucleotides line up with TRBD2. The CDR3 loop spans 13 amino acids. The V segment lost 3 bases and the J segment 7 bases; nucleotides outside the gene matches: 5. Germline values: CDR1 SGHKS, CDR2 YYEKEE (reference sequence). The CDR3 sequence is CASSSRLAEEQYF. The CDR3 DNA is TGTGCCAGCAGCTCGAGACTAGCGGAAGAGCAGTACTTC. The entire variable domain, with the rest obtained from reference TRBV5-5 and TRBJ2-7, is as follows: DAGVTQSPTHLIKTRGQQVTLRCSPISGHKSVSWYQQVLGQGPQFIFQYYEKEERGRGNFPDRFSARQFPNYSSELNVNALLLGDSALYLCASSSRLAEEQYFGPGTRLTVT.

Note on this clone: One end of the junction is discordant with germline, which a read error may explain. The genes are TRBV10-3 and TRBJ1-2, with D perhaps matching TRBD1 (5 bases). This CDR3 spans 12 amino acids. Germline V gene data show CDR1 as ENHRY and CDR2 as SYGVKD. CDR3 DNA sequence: TGTGCCATCAGTGAGTCAGGGGTGGGACGGGACTTC. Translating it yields CAISESGVGRDF.

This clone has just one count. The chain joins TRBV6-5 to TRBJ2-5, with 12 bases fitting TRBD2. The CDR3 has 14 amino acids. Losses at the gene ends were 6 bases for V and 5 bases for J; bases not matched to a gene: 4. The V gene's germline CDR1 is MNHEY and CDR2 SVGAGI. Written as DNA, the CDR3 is TGTGCCAGCAGGGGACTAGCGGGCCTGGAGACCCAGTACTTC. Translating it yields CASRGLAGLETQYF.

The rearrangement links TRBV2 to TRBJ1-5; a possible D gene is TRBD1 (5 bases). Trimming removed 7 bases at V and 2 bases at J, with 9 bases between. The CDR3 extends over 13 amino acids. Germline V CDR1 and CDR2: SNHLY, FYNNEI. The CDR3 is CASKGRGNQPQHF. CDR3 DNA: TGTGCCAGCAAGGGGCGCGGCAATCAGCCCCAGCATTTT. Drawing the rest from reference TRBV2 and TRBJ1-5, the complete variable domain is EPEVTQTPSHQVTQMGQEVILRCVPISNHLYFYWYRQILGQKVEFLVSFYNNEISEKSEIFDDQFSVERPDGSNFTLKIRSTKLEDSAMYFCASKGRGNQPQHFGDGTRLSIL.